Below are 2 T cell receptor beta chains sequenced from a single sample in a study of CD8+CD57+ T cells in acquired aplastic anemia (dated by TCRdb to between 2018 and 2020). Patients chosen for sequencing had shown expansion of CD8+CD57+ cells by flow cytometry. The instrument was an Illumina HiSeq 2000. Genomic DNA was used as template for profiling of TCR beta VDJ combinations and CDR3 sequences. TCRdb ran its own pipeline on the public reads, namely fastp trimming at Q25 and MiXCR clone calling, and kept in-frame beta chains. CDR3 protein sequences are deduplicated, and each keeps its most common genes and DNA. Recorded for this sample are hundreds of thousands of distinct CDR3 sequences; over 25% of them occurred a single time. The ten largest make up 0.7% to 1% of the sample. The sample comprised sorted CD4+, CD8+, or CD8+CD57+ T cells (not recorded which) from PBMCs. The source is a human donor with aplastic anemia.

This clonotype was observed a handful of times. The CDR3 DNA reads TGTGCCATCAGTGAAAAGGGAAACTATGGCTACACCTTC. Amino acids: CAISEKGNYGYTF. The rearrangement joins TRBV10-3 to TRBJ1-2, with D hard to call. Germline V lookup: CDR1 ENHRY, CDR2 SYGVKD. Trimming took off 3 bases at V and 2 bases at J, with 7 bases between the two ends. This CDR3 has 13 amino acids.

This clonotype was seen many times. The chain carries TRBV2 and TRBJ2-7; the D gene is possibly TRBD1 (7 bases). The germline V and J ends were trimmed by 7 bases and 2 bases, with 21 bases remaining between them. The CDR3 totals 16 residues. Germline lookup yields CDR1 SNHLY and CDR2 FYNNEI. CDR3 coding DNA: TGTGCCAGCACCATGCCGGGGGACAGCGAGACCTACGAGCAGTACTTC. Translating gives CASTMPGDSETYEQYF.